Described below is a single T cell receptor (beta chain) sequence and its context. Amplification used 60 Vbeta primers and 13 Jbeta primers. Method: immunoSEQ multiplex PCR; TCRdb's copy keeps in-frame clones and lacks some. Among 110,000 to 150,000 clones listed, around four fifths were seen once. This entry is derived from a study of cytomegalovirus exposure and HLA in healthy donors. The CDR3 runs 12 residues. J was trimmed by 8 bases and V by 5 bases; bases with no gene match: 4. Germline values: CDR1 MNHEY, CDR2 SVGAGI. The sample consisted of PBMCs. J is TRBJ1-2 and V is TRBV6-5; 8 bases line up with TRBD1. This clonotype originated in a woman in her sixties or seventies in good health and CMV-seropositive. As DNA, the CDR3 is TGTGCCAGCAGTACCGGGACAGGCGGCTACACCTTC. This encodes CASSTGTGGYTF.